This T cell receptor (beta chain) is from a study of blood T cells in healthy people across ages. Ten or more counts support this clonotype. The V segment lost 4 bases and the J segment 5 bases; nucleotides outside the gene matches: 6. Germline assignment: CDR1 MDHEN and CDR2 SYDVKM. This CDR3 is built from 16 residues. Primers used in a second PCR of roughly 6 to 12 cycles were a sample-barcoded 5' primer and a J-beta primer mix. Via MiXCR, TCRdb re-called the 5' RACE reads, giving one row per CDR3 protein. The sample carries 600,000 or so distinct CDR3 sequences, around a fifth recorded once. This chain links TRBV28 with TRBJ2-5, with 14 bases identical to TRBD2. This receptor was obtained from a man aged 65 to 79 in good health. The sequencing input was blood. The CDR3 region has the DNA TGTGCCAGCAGTTATTCGGGACTAGCGGGAGACGAGACCCAGTACTTC. As protein: CASSYSGLAGDETQYF.